Listed below are T cell receptor beta chains from one sample, sequenced in a study of blood T cell repertoires in COVID-19. Here immunoSEQ multiplex PCR was the method, and the copy in TCRdb shows in-frame clones only, minus some. This repertoire shows 55,000 to 70,000 clones, about 89% found once; its top ten account for 6.9%. Sequenced input: peripheral blood. The receptors were gathered from a man aged 60 to 75 with active or convalescent COVID-19. CDR3s leave out the opening cysteine and the closing phenylalanine or tryptophan. The size entry is marked missing in some rows and otherwise reads once, few, many or a size class.

TRBV11-2	TRBJ2-3	.	ASSWTPPGGTTDTQY
TRBV4-1	TRBJ2-6	.	ASSQDAVFGANVLT
TRBV27	TRBJ2-2	.	ASSFGGTNTGELF
TRBV19	TRBJ2-5	.	ASSSSDGATQY
TRBV19	TRBJ1-2	.	ASSIERYMDYGYT
TRBV6-5	TRBJ2-7	.	ASRGGYSSYEQY
TRBV27	TRBJ1-5	.	ASSSHLDSSAQH
TRBV11-2	TRBJ2-5	.	ASSREGILKTQY
TRBV6-6	TRBJ2-7	.	ASSPPGTSGRSYEQY
TRBV27	TRBJ2-7	few	ASRLRTRVYEQY
TRBV29-1	TRBJ1-2	.	SVDPDRATYGYT
TRBV28	TRBJ1-3	.	ASSLLFQGVD
TRBV5-5	TRBJ2-1	.	ASSSDPTGSSYNEQF
TRBV6-2/TRBV6-3	TRBJ2-7	once	ASSYGARSGEPDEQY
TRBV5-4	TRBJ1-1	.	ASSSPTGPNTEAF
TRBV5-4	TRBJ2-4	.	ASTGTGAKNIQY
TRBV28	TRBJ1-6	.	ASSLGGQYNSPLH
TRBV6-4	TRBJ2-7	.	ASSDPTSGSYEQY
TRBV7-8	TRBJ1-1	.	ASSLAQGNTEAF
TRBV7-6	TRBJ2-7	.	ASSLSAGAREQY
TRBV19	TRBJ2-2	.	ASSRGSGNMNTGELF
TRBV9	TRBJ2-7	.	ASSVSGTATYEQY
TRBV6-6	TRBJ1-2	.	ASSYPGQGAQGYT
TRBV27	TRBJ1-4	.	ASSVRGYEKLF
TRBV15	TRBJ1-1	.	ATSREARYSPEAF
TRBV5-1	TRBJ1-3	.	ASSLAASGNTIY
TRBV6-5	TRBJ2-1	.	ASSYETRSQQF
TRBV5-6	TRBJ2-5	.	ASSGTSGRRETQY
TRBV14	TRBJ1-1	.	ASTRQGITEAF
TRBV9	TRBJ1-5	once	ASSPQGTIHQPQH
TRBV6-6	TRBJ2-5	.	ASSYQASTGETQY
TRBV6-5	TRBJ2-2	.	ASRTGLAGSGELF
TRBV6-5	TRBJ2-3	once	ASSYSRVSTDTQY